This T cell receptor (beta chain) is drawn from a study of blood T cell repertoires in COVID-19. The germline V gene encodes CDR1 LNHDA and CDR2 SQIVND (reference sequence). The CDR3 is 15 residues long. The V segment lost 5 bases and the J segment 4 bases; nucleotides outside the gene matches: 7. TCRdb keeps only in-frame clones here, not all; method: immunoSEQ multiplex PCR. The repertoire holds fewer than 200,000 clones, with 87% as singletons. The sample was peripheral blood. This TCR came from a woman aged 55-69 years who had recovered from COVID-19. The chain employs TRBV19 and TRBJ1-2, with 10 bases aligning to TRBD1. As DNA, the CDR3 is TGTGCCAGTAGTTCCAGGGACAGGGGACTCTATGGCTACACCTTC. This codes for CASSSRDRGLYGYTF.